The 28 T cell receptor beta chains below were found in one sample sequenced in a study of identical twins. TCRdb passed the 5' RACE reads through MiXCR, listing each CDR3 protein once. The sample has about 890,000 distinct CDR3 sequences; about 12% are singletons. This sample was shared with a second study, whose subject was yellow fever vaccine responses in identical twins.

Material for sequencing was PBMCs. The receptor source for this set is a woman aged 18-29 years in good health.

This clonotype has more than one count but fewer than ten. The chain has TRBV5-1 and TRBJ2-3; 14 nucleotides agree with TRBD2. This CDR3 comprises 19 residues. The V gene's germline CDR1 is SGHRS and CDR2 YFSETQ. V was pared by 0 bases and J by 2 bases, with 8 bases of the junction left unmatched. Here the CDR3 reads CASSLVGLAGEGATDTQYF. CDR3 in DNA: TGCGCCAGCAGCTTGGTGGGACTAGCGGGAGAAGGGGCCACAGATACGCAGTATTTT.

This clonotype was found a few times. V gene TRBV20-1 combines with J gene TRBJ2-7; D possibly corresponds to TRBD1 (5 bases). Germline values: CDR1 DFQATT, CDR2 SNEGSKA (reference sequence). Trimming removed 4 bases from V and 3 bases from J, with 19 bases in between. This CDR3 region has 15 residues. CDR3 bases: TGCAGTGCTACATCAACACGAGGTACAGGCTACGAGCAGTACGTC. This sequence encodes CSATSTRGTGYEQYV.

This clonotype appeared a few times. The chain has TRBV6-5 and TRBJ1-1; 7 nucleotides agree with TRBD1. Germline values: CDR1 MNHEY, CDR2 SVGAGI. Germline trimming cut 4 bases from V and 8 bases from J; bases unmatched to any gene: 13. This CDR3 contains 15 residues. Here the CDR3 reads CASSFRLRQGLEAFF. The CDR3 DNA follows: TGTGCCAGCAGTTTCCGCTTGAGACAGGGCCTCGAAGCTTTCTTT.

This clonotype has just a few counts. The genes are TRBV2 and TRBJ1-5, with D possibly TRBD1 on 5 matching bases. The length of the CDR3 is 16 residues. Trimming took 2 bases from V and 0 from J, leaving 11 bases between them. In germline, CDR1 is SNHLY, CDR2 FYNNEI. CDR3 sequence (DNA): TGTGCCAGCAGTGAATCAGGGCCTTATAGCAATCAGCCCCAGCATTTT. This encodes CASSESGPYSNQPQHF.

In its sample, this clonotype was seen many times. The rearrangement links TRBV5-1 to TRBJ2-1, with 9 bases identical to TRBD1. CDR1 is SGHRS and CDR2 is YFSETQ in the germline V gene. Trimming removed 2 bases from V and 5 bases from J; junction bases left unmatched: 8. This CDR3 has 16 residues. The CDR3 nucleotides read TGCGCCAGCAGCTTTACCGGGACAGGGATCGACAATGAGCAGTTCTTC. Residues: CASSFTGTGIDNEQFF.

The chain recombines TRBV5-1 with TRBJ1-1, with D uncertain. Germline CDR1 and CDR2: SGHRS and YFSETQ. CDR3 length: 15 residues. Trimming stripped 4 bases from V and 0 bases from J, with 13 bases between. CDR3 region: CASSTSQRMNTEAFF. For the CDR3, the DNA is TGCGCCAGCAGCACCTCACAGCGGATGAACACTGAAGCTTTCTTT.

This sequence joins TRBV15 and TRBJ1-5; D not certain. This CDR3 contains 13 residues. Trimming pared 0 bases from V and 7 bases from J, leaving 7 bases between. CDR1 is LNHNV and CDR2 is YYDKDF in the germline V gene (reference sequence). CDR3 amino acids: CATSRDSKQPQHF. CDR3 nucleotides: TGTGCCACCAGCAGAGATTCGAAGCAGCCCCAGCATTTT.

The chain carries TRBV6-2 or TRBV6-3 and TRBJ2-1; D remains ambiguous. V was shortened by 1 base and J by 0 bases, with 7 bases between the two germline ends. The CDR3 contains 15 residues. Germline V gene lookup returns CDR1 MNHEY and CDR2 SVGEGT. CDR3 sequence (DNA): TGTGCCAGCAGTTACTACTCGTCCTCCTACAATGAGCAGTTCTTC. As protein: CASSYYSSSYNEQFF.

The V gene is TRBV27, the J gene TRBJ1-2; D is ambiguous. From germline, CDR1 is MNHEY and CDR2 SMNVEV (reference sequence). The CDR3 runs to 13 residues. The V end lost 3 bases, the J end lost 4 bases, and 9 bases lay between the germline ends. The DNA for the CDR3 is TGTGCCAGCAGTTTTTCAGTTAGCTATGGCTACACCTTC. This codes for CASSFSVSYGYTF.

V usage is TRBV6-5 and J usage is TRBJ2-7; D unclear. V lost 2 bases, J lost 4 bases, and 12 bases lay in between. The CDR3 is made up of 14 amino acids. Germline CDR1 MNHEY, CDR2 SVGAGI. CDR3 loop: CASSYPKVGYEQYF. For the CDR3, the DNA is TGTGCCAGCAGTTACCCAAAGGTGGGATACGAGCAGTACTTC.

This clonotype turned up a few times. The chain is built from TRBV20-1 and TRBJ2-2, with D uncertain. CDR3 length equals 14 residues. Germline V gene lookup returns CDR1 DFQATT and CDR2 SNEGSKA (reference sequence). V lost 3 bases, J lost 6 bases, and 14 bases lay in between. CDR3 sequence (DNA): TGCAGTGCTAGGTCCGTAATAGCCGCCGGGGAGCTGTTTTTT. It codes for CSARSVIAAGELFF.

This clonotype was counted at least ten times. CDR3 in DNA: TGTGCCAGCAGTTTGACAGGGTTTGAGACCCAGTACTTC. It codes for CASSLTGFETQYF. The rearrangement links TRBV27 to TRBJ2-5, with 7 bases identical to TRBD1. Germline loops: CDR1 MNHEY, CDR2 SMNVEV (reference sequence). The CDR3 covers 13 residues. Trimming cost V 3 bases and J 5 bases; bases outside gene matches: 3.

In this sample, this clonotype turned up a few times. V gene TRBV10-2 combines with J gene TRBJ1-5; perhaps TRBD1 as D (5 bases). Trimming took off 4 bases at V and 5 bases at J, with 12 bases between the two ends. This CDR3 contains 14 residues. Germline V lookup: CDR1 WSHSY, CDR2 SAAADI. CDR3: CASSVGVGDQPQHF. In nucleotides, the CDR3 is TGCGCCAGCAGTGTCGGGGTGGGGGATCAGCCCCAGCATTTT.

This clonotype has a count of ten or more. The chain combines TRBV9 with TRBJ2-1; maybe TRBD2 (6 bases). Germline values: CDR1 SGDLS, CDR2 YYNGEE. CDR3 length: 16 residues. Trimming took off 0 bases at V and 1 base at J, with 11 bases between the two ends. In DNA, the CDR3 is TGTGCCAGCAGCGTAGGGGGCGGGATATCCTACAATGAGCAGTTCTTC. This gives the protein CASSVGGGISYNEQFF. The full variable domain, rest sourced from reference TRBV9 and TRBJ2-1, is DSGVTQTPKHLITATGQRVTLRCSPRSGDLSVYWYQQSLDQGLQFLIQYYNGEERAKGNILERFSAQQFPDLHSELNLSSLELGDSALYFCASSVGGGISYNEQFFGPGTRLTVL.

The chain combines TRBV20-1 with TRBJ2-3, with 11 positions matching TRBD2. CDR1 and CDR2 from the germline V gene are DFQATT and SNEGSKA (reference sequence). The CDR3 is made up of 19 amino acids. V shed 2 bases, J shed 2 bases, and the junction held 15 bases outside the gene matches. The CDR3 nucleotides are TGCAGTGCTAGACTATCCATAGCGGGGGGGCGCCGATTCACAGATACGCAGTATTTT. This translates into CSARLSIAGGRRFTDTQYF.

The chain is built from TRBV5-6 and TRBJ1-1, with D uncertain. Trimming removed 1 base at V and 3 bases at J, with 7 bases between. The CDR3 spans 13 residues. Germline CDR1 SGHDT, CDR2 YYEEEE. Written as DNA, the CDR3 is TGTGCCAGCAGCTTGATTGGGTACACTGAAGCTTTCTTT. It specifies CASSLIGYTEAFF.

The CDR3 DNA follows: TGTGCCAGCGTTCGAGATACAACCGGGGAGCTGTTTTTT. This codes for CASVRDTTGELFF. The chain links TRBV6-5 to TRBJ2-2; no reliable D call. Germline V CDR1 and CDR2: MNHEY, SVGAGI. The CDR3 is 13 amino acids. The germline V and J ends were trimmed by 8 bases and 5 bases, with 12 bases remaining between them.

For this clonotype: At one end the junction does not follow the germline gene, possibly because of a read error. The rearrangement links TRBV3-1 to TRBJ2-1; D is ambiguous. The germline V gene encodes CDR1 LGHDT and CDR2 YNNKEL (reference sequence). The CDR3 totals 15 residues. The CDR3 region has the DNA TGTGCCAGCTGCCAAGAAACCCCTGGGATCGGGGAGCAGTTCTTC. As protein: CASCQETPGIGEQFF.

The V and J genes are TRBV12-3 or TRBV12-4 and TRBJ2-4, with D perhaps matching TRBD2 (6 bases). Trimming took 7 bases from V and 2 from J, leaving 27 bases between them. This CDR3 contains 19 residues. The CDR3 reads CASTIKGLGGSNSKNIQYF. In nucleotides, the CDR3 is TGTGCCAGCACCATTAAAGGGCTTGGGGGGTCCAACTCCAAAAACATTCAGTACTTC.

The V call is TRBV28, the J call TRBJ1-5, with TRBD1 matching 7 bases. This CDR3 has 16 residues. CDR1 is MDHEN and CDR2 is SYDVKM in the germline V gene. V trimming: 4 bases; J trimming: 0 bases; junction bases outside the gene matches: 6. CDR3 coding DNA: TGTGCCAGCAGTTCGCAGGGGGGCTATAGCAATCAGCCCCAGCATTTT. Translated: CASSSQGGYSNQPQHF.

The CDR3 loop reads CASSESGDHEQFF. The CDR3 DNA sequence: TGCGCCAGCAGTGAGTCAGGGGACCATGAGCAGTTCTTC. The rearrangement uses TRBV10-2 and TRBJ2-1; D tentatively reads TRBD1 or TRBD2 (5 bases each). Germline V gives CDR1 WSHSY, CDR2 SAAADI. CDR3 length equals 13 residues. V was clipped by 0 bases and J by 8 bases, with 8 bases between them.

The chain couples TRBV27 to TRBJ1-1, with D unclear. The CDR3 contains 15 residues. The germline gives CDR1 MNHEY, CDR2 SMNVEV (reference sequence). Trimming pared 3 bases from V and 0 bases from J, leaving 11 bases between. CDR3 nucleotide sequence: TGTGCCAGCAGTTTGCCCGGACGGATGAACACTGAAGCTTTCTTT. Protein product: CASSLPGRMNTEAFF.

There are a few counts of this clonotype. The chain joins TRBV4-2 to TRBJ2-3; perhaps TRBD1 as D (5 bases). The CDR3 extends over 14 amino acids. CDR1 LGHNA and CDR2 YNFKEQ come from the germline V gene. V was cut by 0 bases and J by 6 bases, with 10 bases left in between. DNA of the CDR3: TGTGCCAGCAGCCAAGACTACAGGTCGGATACGCAGTATTTT. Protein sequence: CASSQDYRSDTQYF.

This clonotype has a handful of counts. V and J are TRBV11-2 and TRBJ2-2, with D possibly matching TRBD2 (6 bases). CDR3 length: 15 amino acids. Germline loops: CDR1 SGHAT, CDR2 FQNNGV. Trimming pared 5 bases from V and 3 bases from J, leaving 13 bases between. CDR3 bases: TGTGCCAGCAGCCATGGAGGAGGGTACACCGGGGAGCTGTTTTTT. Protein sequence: CASSHGGGYTGELFF.

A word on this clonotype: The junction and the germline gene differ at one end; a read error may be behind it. The CDR3 here is CGSSSRGSGETQYF. The CDR3 DNA is TGTGGCAGCAGTTCCCGTGGATCAGGGGAGACCCAGTACTTC. The chain has TRBV27 and TRBJ2-5; D may be TRBD1 (5 bases). Germline V lookup: CDR1 MNHEY, CDR2 SMNVEV (reference sequence). The CDR3 is made up of 14 amino acids.

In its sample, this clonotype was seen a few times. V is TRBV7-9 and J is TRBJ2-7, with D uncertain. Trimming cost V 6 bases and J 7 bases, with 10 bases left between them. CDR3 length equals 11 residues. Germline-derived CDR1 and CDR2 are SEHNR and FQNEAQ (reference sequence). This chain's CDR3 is CASSHAEEQYF. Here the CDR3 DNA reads TGTGCCAGCAGTCATGCGGAGGAGCAGTACTTC.

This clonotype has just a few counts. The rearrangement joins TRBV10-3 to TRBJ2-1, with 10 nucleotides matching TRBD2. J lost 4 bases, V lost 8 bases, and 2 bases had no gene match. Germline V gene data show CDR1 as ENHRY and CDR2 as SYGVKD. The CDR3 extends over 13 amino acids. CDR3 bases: TGTGCCATCCAGCGGGAGGGATACAATGAGCAGTTCTTC. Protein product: CAIQREGYNEQFF.

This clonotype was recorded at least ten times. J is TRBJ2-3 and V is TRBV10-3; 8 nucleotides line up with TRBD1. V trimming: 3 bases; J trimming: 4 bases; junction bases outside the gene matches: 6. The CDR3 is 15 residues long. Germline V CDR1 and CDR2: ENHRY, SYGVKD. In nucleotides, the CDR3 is TGTGCCATCAGTGACAGGGGGCTGACAGCAGATACGCAGTATTTT. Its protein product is CAISDRGLTADTQYF.